The clone carrying this T cell receptor (beta chain) has a count of ten or more. What it binds is unknown. RNA and DNA were co-extracted from approximately 20-30 mg of unsorted bulk tissue. This sample stems from a study of tumor-infiltrating lymphocytes in primary liver carcinoma. Study details: Stage T1-T3 N0M0 tumors measured about 4 to 11 cm at most.

Study observations and caveats: Tumor-adjacent and tumor-blood pairs shared a smaller degree of overlap than tumor region pairs.

Germline-derived CDR1 and CDR2 are GTSNPN and SVGIG (reference sequence). The CDR3 length is 13 residues. Trimming removed 3 bases from V and 1 base from J, with 10 bases in between. Starting from about 0.5 ug of total RNA, TCR beta cDNA was produced with a primer in the constant region. ARM-PCR was slightly modified, and three nested multiplex PCR rounds with it gave rise to the TCR beta libraries. A C-beta reverse primer was combined with TRBV1-TRBV30 forward primers in the first two PCR rounds, and each round had 10 cycles. TCRdb processed the multiplex PCR reads anew with MiXCR; each CDR3 protein has one entry. The table includes about 92,000 distinct CDR3 sequences, around 70% detected once.

The chain links TRBV30 to TRBJ2-7, with a tentative D call TRBD1 (6 bases). What was sequenced was tumor-adjacent normal liver tissue. The origin of this receptor is a man in his forties with primary liver carcinoma and hepatitis B virus infection. In DNA, the CDR3 is TGTGCCTGGAGAGGGGGAAGTTCCTACGAGCAGTACTTC. Translation: CAWRGGSSYEQYF.